These 10 T cell receptor beta chains originate from one sample sequenced in a study of OX40 agonist ivuxolimab in advanced cancers. The repertoire was sequenced with immunoSEQ multiplex PCR; TCRdb's copy has only in-frame clones and lacks some. The sample holds around 67,000 clones, approximately 80% seen once. Sequencing used CD4+ or CD8+ T cells sorted from blood, obtained in a trial of the OX40 agonist ivuxolimab. These receptors were obtained from an adult with an advanced solid tumor such as melanoma, head and neck, liver or kidney cancer.

The chain has TRBV5-1 and TRBJ1-5; D not certain. The V gene lost 5 bases and the J gene lost 5 bases, with 17 bases spanning the gap. The CDR3 has 15 amino acids. Germline V CDR1 and CDR2: SGHRS, YFSETQ. The CDR3 here is CASSLGPNGDQPQHF. The CDR3 region has the DNA TGCGCCAGCAGTCTCGGTCCCAATGGGGATCAGCCCCAGCATTTT.

This chain uses TRBV19 with TRBJ2-5; the D gene could be TRBD1 or TRBD2 (6 bases each). The CDR3 totals 16 residues. V was cut by 3 bases and J by 5 bases, with 19 bases left in between. Germline CDR1 LNHDA, CDR2 SQIVND (reference sequence). CDR3 sequence: CASSILGTSRGETQYF. The DNA of the CDR3 is TGTGCCAGTAGTATTTTGGGAACTAGCAGGGGTGAGACCCAGTACTTC.

The chain joins TRBV5-4 to TRBJ2-7; 10 bases are shared with TRBD1. Trimming removed 4 bases from V and 4 bases from J; junction bases left unmatched: 8. CDR1 and CDR2 (germline): SGHNT, YYREEE (reference sequence). The CDR3 covers 15 residues. The CDR3 loop is CASSRGGTGVYEQYF. The CDR3, as DNA: TGTGCCAGCAGCCGCGGAGGGACAGGGGTTTACGAGCAGTACTTC.

This chain joins TRBV19 and TRBJ2-3; a possible D gene is TRBD2 (6 bases). Trimming pared 5 bases from V and 6 bases from J, leaving 12 bases between. This CDR3 contains 13 residues. Germline V lookup: CDR1 LNHDA, CDR2 SQIVND (reference sequence). The CDR3 coding sequence is TGTGCCAGTAGTCCACGGGAGAGGGATACGCAGTATTTT. Its translation is CASSPRERDTQYF. Together with reference TRBV19 and TRBJ2-3, the CDR3 gives the full variable domain: DGGITQSPKYLFRKEGQNVTLSCEQNLNHDAMYWYRQDPGQGLRLIYYSQIVNDFQKGDIAEGYSVSREKKESFPLTVTSAQKNPTAFYLCASSPRERDTQYFGPGTRLTVL.

The V and J genes are TRBV19 and TRBJ1-5, with TRBD1 matching 9 bases. This CDR3 is 13 amino acids long. V gave up 3 bases and J gave up 8 bases; unmatched junction bases: 2. The V gene's germline CDR1 is LNHDA and CDR2 SQIVND (reference sequence). CDR3 DNA: TGTGCCAGTAGTATTACAGGGGGCGAGCCCCAGCATTTT. Translation: CASSITGGEPQHF.

This clone has more than one count but fewer than ten. The chain has TRBV5-4 and TRBJ2-3; 10 nucleotides line up with TRBD1. J was trimmed by 4 bases and V by 4 bases; bases with no gene match: 9. This CDR3 comprises 16 residues. CDR1 and CDR2 (germline): SGHNT, YYREEE (reference sequence). Written as DNA, the CDR3 is TGTGCCAGCAGCATACCGACAGGGGGCAGGGCAGATACGCAGTATTTT. Translated, it gives CASSIPTGGRADTQYF.

The chain recombines TRBV5-1 with TRBJ2-3; D remains ambiguous. Trimming cost V 0 bases and J 2 bases, with 7 bases left between them. The CDR3 consists of 14 residues. The germline V gene has CDR1 SGHRS and CDR2 YFSETQ. The CDR3 coding sequence is TGCGCCAGCAGCTTGGACGGTTACACAGATACGCAGTATTTT. Its translation is CASSLDGYTDTQYF.

The chain employs TRBV6-1 and TRBJ2-3, with D possibly being TRBD1 or TRBD2 (6 bases each). From germline, CDR1 is MNHNS and CDR2 SASEGT. Trimming removed 1 base at V and 4 bases at J, with 15 bases between. There are 16 residues in the CDR3. This chain's CDR3 is CASSEGVGGDADTQYF. CDR3 in DNA: TGTGCCAGCAGTGAAGGGGTCGGGGGCGACGCAGATACGCAGTATTTT.

This clone showed up many times. The rearrangement links TRBV19 to TRBJ1-5; 7 bases fit TRBD1. This CDR3 has 14 amino acids. Trimming removed 5 bases from V and 7 bases from J; junction bases left unmatched: 8. The V gene's germline CDR1 is LNHDA and CDR2 SQIVND (reference sequence). The CDR3 loop is CASSGTGVGQPQHF. CDR3 coding DNA: TGTGCCAGTAGTGGAACAGGGGTGGGGCAGCCCCAGCATTTT.

This clone was observed once. This chain joins TRBV20-1 and TRBJ1-1; tentatively, D is TRBD1 (6 bases). CDR3 length: 11 residues. In germline, CDR1 is DFQATT, CDR2 SNEGSKA (reference sequence). The CDR3 reads CSRGSNTEAFF. The CDR3 DNA reads as TGCAGCAGGGGATCGAACACTGAAGCTTTCTTT.